The clone carrying this T cell receptor (beta chain) was seen a few times. The antigen is undetermined. The data stem from a study of neurological immune-mediated disorders. Overall study findings and caveats: The study found the most TCR clonal expansion in HTLV-1-associated myelopathy and the least in multiple sclerosis, below healthy controls.

Trimming cost V 4 bases and J 1 base; bases outside gene matches: 8. Germline V lookup: CDR1 SGHRS, CDR2 YFSETQ. This CDR3 contains 17 residues. TCRdb called the 5' RACE reads again in MiXCR, with one record for every CDR3 protein. The sample holds roughly 48,000 distinct CDR3 sequences; about 25% are singletons and the top ten take around 23%. The sequenced sample consisted of PBMCs. This clonotype originated in a woman in her sixties or seventies in good health. This chain joins TRBV5-1 and TRBJ2-3; 11 bases agree with TRBD2. This chain's CDR3 is CASSPGLAVDGTDTQYF. The CDR3 nucleotides are TGCGCCAGCAGCCCGGGACTAGCGGTTGACGGCACAGATACGCAGTATTTT.